The clone carrying this TCR beta chain was seen only a few times. This CDR3 spans 13 amino acids. Germline V gives CDR1 SGDLS, CDR2 YYNGEE. V was cut by 3 bases and J by 0 bases, with 7 bases left in between. At least one PBMC sample before ART and at least two after were required. The record originates from a study of long-term antiretroviral therapy in people with HIV. Sequencing relied on immunoSEQ assay v3.0, run at survey level. TCRdb's copy holds only in-frame clones and misses some; the assay was immunoSEQ multiplex PCR. The sample records about 38,000 clones, 80% to 85% being singletons. The sample in question was unsorted PBMCs, obtained 1.5 years after starting antiretroviral therapy. V and J are TRBV9 and TRBJ2-7, with no clear D. The sequence derives from a man between 18 and 29 years old with HIV. The CDR3 DNA reads as TGTGCCAGCAGCGGAGGAGTCTCCTACGAGCAGTACTTC. Translation: CASSGGVSYEQYF.